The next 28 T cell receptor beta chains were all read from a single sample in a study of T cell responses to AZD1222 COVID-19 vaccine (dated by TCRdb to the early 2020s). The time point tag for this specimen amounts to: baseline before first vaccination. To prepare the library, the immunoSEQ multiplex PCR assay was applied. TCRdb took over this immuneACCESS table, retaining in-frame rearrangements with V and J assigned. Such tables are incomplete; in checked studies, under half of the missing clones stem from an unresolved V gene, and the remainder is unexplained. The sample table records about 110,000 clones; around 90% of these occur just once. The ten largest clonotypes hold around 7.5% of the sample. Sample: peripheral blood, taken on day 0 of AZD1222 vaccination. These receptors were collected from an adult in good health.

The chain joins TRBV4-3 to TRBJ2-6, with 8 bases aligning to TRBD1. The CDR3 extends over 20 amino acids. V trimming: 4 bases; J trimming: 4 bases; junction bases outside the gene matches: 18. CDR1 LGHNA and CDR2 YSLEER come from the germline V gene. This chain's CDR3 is CASSPARSRDRGYGANVLTF. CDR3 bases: TGCGCCAGCAGCCCCGCCCGGAGTCGAGACAGGGGATACGGGGCCAACGTCCTGACTTTC.

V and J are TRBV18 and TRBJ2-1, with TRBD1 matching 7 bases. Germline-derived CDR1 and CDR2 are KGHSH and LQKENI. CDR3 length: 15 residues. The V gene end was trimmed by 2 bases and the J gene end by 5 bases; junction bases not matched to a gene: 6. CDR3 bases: TGTGCCAGCTCACCAGAGACAGGGTACGACAATGAGCAGTTCTTC. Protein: CASSPETGYDNEQFF.

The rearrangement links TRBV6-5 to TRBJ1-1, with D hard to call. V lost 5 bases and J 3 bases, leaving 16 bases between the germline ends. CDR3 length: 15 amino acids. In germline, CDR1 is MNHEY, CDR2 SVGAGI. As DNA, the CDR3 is TGTGCCAGCAGTATGGAGCCGAGCGGGGACACTGAAGCTTTCTTT. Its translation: CASSMEPSGDTEAFF.

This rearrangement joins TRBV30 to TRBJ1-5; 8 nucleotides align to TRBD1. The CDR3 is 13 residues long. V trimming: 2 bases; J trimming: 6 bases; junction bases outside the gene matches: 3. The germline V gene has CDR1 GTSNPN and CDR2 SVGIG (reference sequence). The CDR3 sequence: CAWSPTGVQPQHF. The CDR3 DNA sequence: TGTGCCTGGAGTCCGACAGGGGTTCAGCCCCAGCATTTT.

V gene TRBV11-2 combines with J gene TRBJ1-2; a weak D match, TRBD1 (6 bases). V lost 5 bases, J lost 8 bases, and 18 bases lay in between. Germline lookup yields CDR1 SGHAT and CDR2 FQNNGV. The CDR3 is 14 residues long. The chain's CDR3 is CASSPQTGVGGYTF. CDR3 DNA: TGTGCCAGCAGCCCCCAGACAGGTGTTGGAGGCTACACCTTC. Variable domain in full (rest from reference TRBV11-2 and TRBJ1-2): EAGVAQSPRYKIIEKRQSVAFWCNPISGHATLYWYQQILGQGPKLLIQFQNNGVVDDSQLPKDRFSAERLKGVDSTLKIQPAKLEDSAVYLCASSPQTGVGGYTFGSGTRLTVV.

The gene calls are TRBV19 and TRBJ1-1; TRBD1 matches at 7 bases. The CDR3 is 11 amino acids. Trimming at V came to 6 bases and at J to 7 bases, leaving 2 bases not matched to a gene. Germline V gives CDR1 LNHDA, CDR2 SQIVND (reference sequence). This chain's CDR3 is CASSSGGEAFF. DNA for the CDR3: TGTGCCAGTAGCTCAGGGGGTGAAGCTTTCTTT.

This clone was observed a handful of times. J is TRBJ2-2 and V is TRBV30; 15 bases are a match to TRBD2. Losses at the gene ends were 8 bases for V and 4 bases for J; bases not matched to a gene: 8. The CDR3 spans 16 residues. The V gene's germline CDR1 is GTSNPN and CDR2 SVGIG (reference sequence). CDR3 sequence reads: CATSGLAGGVTGELFF. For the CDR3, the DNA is TGTGCCACTTCAGGACTAGCGGGAGGGGTCACCGGGGAGCTGTTTTTT. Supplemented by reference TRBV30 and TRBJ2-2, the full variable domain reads SQTIHQWPATLVQPVGSPLSLECTVEGTSNPNLYWYRQAAGRGLQLLFYSVGIGQISSEVPQNLSASRPQDRQFILSSKKLLLSDSGFYLCATSGLAGGVTGELFFGEGSRLTVL.

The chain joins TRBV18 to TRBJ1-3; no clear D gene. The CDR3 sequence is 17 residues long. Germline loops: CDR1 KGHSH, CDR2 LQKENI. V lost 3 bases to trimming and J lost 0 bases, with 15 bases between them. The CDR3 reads CASSPDLVMGSGNTIYF. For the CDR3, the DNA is TGTGCCAGCTCACCCGACCTGGTAATGGGCTCTGGAAACACCATATATTTT.

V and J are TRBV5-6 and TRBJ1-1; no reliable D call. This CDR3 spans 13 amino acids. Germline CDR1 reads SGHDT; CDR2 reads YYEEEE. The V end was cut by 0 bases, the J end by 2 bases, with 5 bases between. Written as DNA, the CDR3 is TGTGCCAGCAGCTTGGCAGAAAACACTGAAGCTTTCTTT. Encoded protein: CASSLAENTEAFF.

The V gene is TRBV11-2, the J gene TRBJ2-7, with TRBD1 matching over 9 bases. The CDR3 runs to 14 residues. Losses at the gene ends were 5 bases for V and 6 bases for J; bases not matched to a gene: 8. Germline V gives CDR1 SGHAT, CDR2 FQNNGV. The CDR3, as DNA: TGTGCCAGCAGCCACAGGGGGCGAACCCCCGAGCAGTACTTC. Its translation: CASSHRGRTPEQYF.

In DNA, the CDR3 is TGTGCCAGCAGCTCAGAGCGGGAGGCCTCCTACGAGCAGTACTTC. Its protein is CASSSEREASYEQYF. The V gene is TRBV5-4, the J gene TRBJ2-7; 9 bases are a match to TRBD2. With 3 bases clipped from V and 0 bases from J, the junction kept 4 bases outside the gene matches. The V gene's germline CDR1 is SGHNT and CDR2 YYREEE (reference sequence). The length of the CDR3 is 15 residues.

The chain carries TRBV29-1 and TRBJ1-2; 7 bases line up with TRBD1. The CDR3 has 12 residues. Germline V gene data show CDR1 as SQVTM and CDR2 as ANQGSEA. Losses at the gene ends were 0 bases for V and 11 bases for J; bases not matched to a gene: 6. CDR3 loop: CSVEDLAGGYTF. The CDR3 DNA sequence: TGCAGCGTTGAAGATCTCGCAGGGGGGTACACCTTC.

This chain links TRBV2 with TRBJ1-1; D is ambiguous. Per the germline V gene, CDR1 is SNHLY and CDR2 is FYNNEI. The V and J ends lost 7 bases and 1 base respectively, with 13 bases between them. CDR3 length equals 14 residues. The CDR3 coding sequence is TGTGCCAGCATCGAGGAGGTCCCGAACACTGAAGCTTTCTTT. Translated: CASIEEVPNTEAFF.

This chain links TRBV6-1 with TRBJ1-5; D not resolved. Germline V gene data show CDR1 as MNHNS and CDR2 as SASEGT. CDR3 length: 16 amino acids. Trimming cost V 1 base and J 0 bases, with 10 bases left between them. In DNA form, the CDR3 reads TGTGCCAGCAGTGAAGAGGCGGCCTATAGCAATCAGCCCCAGCATTTT. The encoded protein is CASSEEAAYSNQPQHF.

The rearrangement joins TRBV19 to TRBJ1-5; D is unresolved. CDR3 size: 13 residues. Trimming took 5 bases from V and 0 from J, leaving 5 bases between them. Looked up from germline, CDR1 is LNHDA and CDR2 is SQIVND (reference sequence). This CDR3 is CASSRASNQPQHF. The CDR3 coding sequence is TGTGCCAGTAGTCGGGCTAGCAATCAGCCCCAGCATTTT.

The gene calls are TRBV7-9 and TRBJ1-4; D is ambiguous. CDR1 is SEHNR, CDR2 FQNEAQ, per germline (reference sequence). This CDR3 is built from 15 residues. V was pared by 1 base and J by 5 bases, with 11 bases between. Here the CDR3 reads CASSLDGRPNEKLFF. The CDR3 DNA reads TGTGCCAGCAGCTTAGATGGCAGGCCAAATGAAAAACTGTTTTTT.

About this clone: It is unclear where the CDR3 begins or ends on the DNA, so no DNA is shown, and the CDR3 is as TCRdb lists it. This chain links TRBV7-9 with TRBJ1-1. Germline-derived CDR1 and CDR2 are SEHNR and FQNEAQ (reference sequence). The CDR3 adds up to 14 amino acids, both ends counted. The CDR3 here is CASSLAAFGAEAFF.

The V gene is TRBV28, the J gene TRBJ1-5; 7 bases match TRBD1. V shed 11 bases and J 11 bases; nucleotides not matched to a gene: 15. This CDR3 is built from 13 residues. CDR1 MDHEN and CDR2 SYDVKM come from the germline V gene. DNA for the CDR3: TGTGCCGGACAGACAGGGTCCCATGGGGCCCAGCATTTT. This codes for CAGQTGSHGAQHF.

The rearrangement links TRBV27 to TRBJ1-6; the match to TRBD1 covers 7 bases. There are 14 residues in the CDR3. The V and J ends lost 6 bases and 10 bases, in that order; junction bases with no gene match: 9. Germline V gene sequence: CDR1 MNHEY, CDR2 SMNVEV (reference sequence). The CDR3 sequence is CASSPRDRTSPLHF. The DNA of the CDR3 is TGTGCCAGCAGCCCTCGGGACAGAACCTCACCCCTCCACTTT.

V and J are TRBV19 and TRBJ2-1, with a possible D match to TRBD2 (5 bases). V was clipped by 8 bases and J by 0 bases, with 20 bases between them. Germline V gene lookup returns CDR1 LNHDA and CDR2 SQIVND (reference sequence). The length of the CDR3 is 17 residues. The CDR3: CASQTNVPGTSYNEQFF. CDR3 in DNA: TGTGCCAGTCAAACCAACGTTCCGGGAACCTCCTACAATGAGCAGTTCTTC.

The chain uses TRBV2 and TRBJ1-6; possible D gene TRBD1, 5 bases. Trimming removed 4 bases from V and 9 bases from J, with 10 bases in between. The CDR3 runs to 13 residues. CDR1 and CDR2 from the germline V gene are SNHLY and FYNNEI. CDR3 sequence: CASSAAGRSPLHF. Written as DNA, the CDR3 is TGTGCCAGCAGTGCGGCAGGGCGTTCACCCCTCCACTTT.

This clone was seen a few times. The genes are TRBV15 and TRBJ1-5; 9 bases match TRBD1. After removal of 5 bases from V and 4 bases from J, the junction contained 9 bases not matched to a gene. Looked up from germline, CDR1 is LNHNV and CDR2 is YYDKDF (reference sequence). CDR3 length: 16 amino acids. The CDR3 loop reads CATSPRGQGRNQPQHF. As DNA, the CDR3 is TGTGCCACCAGCCCCAGGGGACAGGGAAGGAATCAGCCCCAGCATTTT.

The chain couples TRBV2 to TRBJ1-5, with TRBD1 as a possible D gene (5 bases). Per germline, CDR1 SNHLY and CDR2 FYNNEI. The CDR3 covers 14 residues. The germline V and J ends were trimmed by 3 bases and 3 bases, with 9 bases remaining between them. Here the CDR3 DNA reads TGTGCCAGCAGTGACCAGGGCTCCAATCAGCCCCAGCATTTT. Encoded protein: CASSDQGSNQPQHF. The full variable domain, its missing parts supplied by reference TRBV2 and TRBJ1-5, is EPEVTQTPSHQVTQMGQEVILRCVPISNHLYFYWYRQILGQKVEFLVSFYNNEISEKSEIFDDQFSVERPDGSNFTLKIRSTKLEDSAMYFCASSDQGSNQPQHFGDGTRLSIL.

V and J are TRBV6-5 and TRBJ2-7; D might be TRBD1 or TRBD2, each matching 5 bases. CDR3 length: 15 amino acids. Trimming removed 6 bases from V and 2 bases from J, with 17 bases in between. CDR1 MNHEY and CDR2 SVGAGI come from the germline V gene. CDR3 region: CASRLDSWRAYEQYF. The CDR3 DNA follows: TGTGCCAGCAGGCTTGACAGTTGGCGGGCCTACGAGCAGTACTTC.

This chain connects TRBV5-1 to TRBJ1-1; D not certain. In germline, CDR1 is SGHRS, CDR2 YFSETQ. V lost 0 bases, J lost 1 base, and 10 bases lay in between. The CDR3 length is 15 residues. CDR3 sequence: CASSLAGHPNTEAFF. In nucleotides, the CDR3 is TGCGCCAGCAGCTTGGCCGGGCACCCGAACACTGAAGCTTTCTTT.

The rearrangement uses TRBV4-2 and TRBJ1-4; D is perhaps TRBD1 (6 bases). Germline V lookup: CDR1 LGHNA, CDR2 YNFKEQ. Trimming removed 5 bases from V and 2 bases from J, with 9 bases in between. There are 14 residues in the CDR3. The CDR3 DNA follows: TGTGCCAGCAGCGTCGACAGGACTAATGAAAAACTGTTTTTT. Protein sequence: CASSVDRTNEKLFF.

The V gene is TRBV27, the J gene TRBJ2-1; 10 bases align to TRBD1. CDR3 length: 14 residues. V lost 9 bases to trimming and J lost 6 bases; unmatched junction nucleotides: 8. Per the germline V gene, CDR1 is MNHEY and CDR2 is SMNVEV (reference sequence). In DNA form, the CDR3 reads TGTGCCAGTCACCGGGACAGGGGCCCCAATGAGCAGTTCTTC. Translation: CASHRDRGPNEQFF.

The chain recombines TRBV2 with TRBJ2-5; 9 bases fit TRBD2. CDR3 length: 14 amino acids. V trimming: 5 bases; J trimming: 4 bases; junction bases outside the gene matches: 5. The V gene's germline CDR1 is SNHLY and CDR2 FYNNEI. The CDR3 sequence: CASSSSSGTETQYF. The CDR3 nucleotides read TGTGCCAGCAGTTCGTCTAGCGGGACAGAGACCCAGTACTTC. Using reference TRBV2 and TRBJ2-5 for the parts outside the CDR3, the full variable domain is EPEVTQTPSHQVTQMGQEVILRCVPISNHLYFYWYRQILGQKVEFLVSFYNNEISEKSEIFDDQFSVERPDGSNFTLKIRSTKLEDSAMYFCASSSSSGTETQYFGPGTRLLVL.